This T cell receptor (beta chain) was documented in a study of metastatic and nonmetastatic thyroid tumors (dated by TCRdb to 2019 to 2021). At the level of the whole study: Repertoires from peripheral blood and from tumor or nodule tissue samples of malignant and benign thyroid patients were compared. Overall study results and their limits: In both blood and tumor samples, malignant tumors were reported to have significantly higher TCR beta diversity than benign nodules.

No patient had received any treatment before thyroid surgery. The study retrospectively analysed patient clinical samples collected from the early 2010s to the late 2010s using T-cell receptor beta sequencing. The library was made by PCR. Reads for this sample came from an Illumina HiSeq 4000. High-throughput sequencing was used to profile the CDR3 region of the TCR beta-chain in every patient. Turning to the authors' computational methods: The researchers built a classifier to tell apart papillary thyroid cancer patients with distant metastasis, based on CDR3 differences among clinicopathological groups. To measure repertoire diversity the researchers used the Shannon index, while the Morisita-Horn index served to gauge how similar the tumor and blood repertoires were. TCRdb cleaned the public reads at Q25 with fastp, built clones with MiXCR and kept in-frame beta chains. None of the V and J calls come from the authors' own analysis; TCRdb made them. For this sample the table gives approximately 28,000 clones, of which roughly 15% were detected only once. The ten largest clonotypes hold under 7.5% of the sample.

The CDR1 and CDR2 encoded by the germline V gene are MNHNS and SASEGT. The V end loses 5 bases and the J end loses 6 bases, and a stretch of 8 bases separates them. The CDR3, from cysteine to phenylalanine, totals 11 residues. Only the CDR3 portion is preserved as DNA: 33 bases, with reading frame beginning at the first base. A word on this clone: This receptor's antigen is unknown. The input lacks base qualities; no much larger clone sits a single base away.

The sequence joins TRBV6-1 to TRBJ2-7; TRBD1 is a possible D gene, resting on 5 matching bases. Sample: blood. The clonotype was recovered from a male donor with papillary thyroid cancer or a benign thyroid nodule (not recorded which). Some clones in this sample may be carry-over from other donors' samples. The CDR3 region has the sequence CASSPGCEQYF. The DNA is as follows: TGTGCCAGCAGTCCAGGGTGCGAGCAGTACTTC.